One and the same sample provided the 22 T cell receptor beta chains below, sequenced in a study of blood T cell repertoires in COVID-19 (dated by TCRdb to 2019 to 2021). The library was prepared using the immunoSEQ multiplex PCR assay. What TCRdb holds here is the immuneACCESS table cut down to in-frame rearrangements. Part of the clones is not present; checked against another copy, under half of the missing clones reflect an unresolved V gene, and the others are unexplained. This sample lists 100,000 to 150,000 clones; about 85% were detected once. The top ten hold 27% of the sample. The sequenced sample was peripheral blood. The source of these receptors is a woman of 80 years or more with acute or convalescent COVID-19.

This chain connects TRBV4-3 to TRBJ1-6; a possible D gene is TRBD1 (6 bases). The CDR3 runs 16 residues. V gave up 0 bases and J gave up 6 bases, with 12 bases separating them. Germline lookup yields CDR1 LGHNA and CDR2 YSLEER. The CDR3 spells CASSQDQAGANSPLHF. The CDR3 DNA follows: TGCGCCAGCAGCCAAGATCAGGCAGGGGCTAATTCACCCCTCCACTTT.

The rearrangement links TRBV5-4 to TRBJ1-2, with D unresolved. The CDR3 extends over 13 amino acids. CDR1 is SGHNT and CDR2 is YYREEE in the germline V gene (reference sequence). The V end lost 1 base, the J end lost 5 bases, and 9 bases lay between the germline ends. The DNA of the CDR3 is TGTGCCAGCAGCTTGAGGGAGAAGTATGGCTACACCTTC. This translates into CASSLREKYGYTF. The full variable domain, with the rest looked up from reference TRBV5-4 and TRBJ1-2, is ETGVTQSPTHLIKTRGQQVTLRCSSQSGHNTVSWYQQALGQGPQFIFQYYREEENGRGNFPPRFSGLQFPNYSSELNVNALELDDSALYLCASSLREKYGYTFGSGTRLTVV.

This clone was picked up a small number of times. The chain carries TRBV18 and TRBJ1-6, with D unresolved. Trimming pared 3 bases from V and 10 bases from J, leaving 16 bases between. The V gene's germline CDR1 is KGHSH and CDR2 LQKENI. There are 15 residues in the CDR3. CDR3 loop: CASSPVREEGSPLHF. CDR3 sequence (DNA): TGTGCCAGCTCACCCGTAAGGGAGGAAGGCTCACCCCTCCACTTT.

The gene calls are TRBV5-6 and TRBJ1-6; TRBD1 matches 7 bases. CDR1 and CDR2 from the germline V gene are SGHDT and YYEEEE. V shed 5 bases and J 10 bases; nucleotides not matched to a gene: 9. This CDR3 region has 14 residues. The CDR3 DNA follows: TGTGCCAGCAGAAACAGGGGATTCGAGTCACCCCTCCACTTT. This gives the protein CASRNRGFESPLHF.

The CDR3 loop reads CASSLSHRDRPAEAFF. Written as DNA, the CDR3 is TGTGCCAGCAGTTTATCCCACAGGGACAGGCCGGCTGAAGCTTTCTTT. The chain uses TRBV28 and TRBJ1-1; 8 positions match TRBD1. The CDR3 is 16 residues long. Germline CDR1 reads MDHEN; CDR2 reads SYDVKM. Unmatched junction bases numbered 10, after V lost 1 base and J lost 6 bases.

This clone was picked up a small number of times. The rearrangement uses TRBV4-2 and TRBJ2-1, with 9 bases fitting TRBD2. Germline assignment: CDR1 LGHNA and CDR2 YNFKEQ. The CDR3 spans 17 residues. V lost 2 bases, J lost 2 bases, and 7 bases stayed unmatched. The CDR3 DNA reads TGTGCCAGCAGCCAATATGTGAGCGGGGGGACCTACAATGAGCAGTTCTTC. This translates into CASSQYVSGGTYNEQFF.

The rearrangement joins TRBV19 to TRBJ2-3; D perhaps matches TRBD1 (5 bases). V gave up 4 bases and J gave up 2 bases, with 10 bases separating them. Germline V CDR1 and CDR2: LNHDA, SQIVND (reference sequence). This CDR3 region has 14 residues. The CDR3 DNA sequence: TGTGCCAGTAGTACAAGACAGTTCACAGATACGCAGTATTTT. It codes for CASSTRQFTDTQYF.

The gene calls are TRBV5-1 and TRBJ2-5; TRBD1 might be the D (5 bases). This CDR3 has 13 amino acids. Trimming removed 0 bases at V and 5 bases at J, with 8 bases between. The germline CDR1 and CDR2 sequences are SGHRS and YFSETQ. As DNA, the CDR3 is TGCGCCAGCAGCTTGGCAGGGCTGGAGACCCAGTACTTC. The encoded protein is CASSLAGLETQYF. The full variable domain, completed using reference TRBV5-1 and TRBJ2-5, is KAGVTQTPRYLIKTRGQQVTLSCSPISGHRSVSWYQQTPGQGLQFLFEYFSETQRNKGNFPGRFSGRQFSNSRSEMNVSTLELGDSALYLCASSLAGLETQYFGPGTRLLVL.

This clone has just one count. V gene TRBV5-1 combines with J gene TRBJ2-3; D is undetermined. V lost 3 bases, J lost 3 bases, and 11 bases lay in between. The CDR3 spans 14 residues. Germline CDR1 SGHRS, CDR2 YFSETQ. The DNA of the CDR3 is TGCGCCAGCAGCTCCACTGCCGCGACAGATACGCAGTATTTT. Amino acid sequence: CASSSTAATDTQYF.

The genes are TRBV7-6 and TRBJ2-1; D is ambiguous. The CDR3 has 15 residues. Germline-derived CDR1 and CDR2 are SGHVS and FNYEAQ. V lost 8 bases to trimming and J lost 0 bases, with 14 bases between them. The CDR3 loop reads CASANSASSYNEQFF. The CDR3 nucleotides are TGTGCCAGCGCGAACTCAGCGAGCTCCTACAATGAGCAGTTCTTC. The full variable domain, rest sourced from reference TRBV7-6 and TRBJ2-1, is GAGVSQSPRYKVTKRGQDVALRCDPISGHVSLYWYRQALGQGPEFLTYFNYEAQQDKSGLPNDRFSAERPEGSISTLTIQRTEQRDSAMYRCASANSASSYNEQFFGPGTRLTVL.

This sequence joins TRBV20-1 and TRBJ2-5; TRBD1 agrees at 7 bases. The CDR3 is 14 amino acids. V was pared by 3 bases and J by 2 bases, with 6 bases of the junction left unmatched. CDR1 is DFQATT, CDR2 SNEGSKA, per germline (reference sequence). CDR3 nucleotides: TGCAGTGCTAGTCCCTTGGACAGGCAAGAGACCCAGTACTTC. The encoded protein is CSASPLDRQETQYF.

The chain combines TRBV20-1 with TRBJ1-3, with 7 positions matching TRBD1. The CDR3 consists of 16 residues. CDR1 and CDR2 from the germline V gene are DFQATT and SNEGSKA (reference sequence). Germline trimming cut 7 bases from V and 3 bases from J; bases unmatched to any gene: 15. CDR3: CSVSGRSTGVGNTIYF. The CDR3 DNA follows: TGCAGTGTTAGTGGAAGGTCAACAGGGGTTGGAAACACCATATATTTT.

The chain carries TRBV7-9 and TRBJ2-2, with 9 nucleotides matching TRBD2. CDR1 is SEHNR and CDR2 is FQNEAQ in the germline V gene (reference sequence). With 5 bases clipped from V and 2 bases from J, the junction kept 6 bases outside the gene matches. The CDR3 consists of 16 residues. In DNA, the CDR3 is TGTGCCAGCAGCCCCAGCGGGGGGAGTAACACCGGGGAGCTGTTTTTT. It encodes CASSPSGGSNTGELFF.

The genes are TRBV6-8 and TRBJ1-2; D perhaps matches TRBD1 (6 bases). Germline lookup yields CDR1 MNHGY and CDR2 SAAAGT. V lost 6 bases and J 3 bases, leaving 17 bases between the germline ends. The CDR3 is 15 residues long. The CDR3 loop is CASSYDRFVDYGYTF. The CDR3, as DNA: TGTGCCAGCAGCTATGACAGGTTTGTGGACTATGGCTACACCTTC.

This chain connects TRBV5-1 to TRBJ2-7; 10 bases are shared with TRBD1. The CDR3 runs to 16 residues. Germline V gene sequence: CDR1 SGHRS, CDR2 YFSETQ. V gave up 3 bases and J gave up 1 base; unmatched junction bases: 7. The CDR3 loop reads CASSSIPGQGSYEQYV. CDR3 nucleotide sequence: TGCGCCAGCAGCTCGATACCGGGACAGGGGTCCTACGAGCAGTACGTC.

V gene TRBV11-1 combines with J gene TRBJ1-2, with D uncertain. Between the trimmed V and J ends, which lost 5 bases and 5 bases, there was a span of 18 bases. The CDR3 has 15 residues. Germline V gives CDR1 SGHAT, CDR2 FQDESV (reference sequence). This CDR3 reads CASSPRGTLRYGYTF. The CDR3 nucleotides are TGTGCCAGCAGCCCCCGGGGTACTTTGCGGTATGGCTACACCTTC.

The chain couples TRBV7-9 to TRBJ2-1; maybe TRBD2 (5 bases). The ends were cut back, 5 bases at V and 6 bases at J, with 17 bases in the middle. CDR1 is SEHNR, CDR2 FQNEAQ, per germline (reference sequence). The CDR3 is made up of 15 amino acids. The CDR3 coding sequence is TGTGCCAGCAGCCCCCGCGCGGGTCATGGCAATGAGCAGTTCTTC. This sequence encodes CASSPRAGHGNEQFF. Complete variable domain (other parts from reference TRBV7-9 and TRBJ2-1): DTGVSQNPRHKITKRGQNVTFRCDPISEHNRLYWYRQTLGQGPEFLTYFQNEAQLEKSRLLSDRFSAERPKGSFSTLEIQRTEQGDSAMYLCASSPRAGHGNEQFFGPGTRLTVL.

This chain's CDR3 is CASGHRYNEQFF. The CDR3 DNA sequence: TGTGCTTCGGGACACCGATACAATGAGCAGTTCTTC. V is TRBV12-5 and J is TRBJ2-1; tentative D call: TRBD1 (6 bases). This CDR3 has 12 residues. The germline V and J ends were trimmed by 11 bases and 4 bases, with 12 bases remaining between them. Germline V gene data show CDR1 as LGHNT and CDR2 as FRNRAP.

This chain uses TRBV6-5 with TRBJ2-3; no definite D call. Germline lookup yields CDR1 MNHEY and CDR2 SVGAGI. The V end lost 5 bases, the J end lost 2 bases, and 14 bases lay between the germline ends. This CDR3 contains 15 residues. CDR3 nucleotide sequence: TGTGCCAGCAGTCCTGGGCCCGGATACACAGATACGCAGTATTTT. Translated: CASSPGPGYTDTQYF.

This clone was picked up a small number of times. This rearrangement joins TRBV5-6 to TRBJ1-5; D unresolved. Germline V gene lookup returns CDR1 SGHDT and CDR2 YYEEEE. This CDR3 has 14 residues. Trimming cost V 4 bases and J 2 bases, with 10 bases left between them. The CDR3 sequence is CASSAAARNQPQHF. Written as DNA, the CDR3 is TGTGCCAGCAGCGCTGCCGCGCGCAATCAGCCCCAGCATTTT.

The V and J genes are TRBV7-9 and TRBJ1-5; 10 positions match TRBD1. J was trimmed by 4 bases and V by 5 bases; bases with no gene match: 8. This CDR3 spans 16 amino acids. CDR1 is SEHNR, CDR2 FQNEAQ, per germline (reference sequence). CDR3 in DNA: TGTGCCAGCAGCCGAGACGACAGGGGGCGGAATCAGCCCCAGCATTTT. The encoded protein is CASSRDDRGRNQPQHF. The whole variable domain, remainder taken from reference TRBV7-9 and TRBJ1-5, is DTGVSQNPRHKITKRGQNVTFRCDPISEHNRLYWYRQTLGQGPEFLTYFQNEAQLEKSRLLSDRFSAERPKGSFSTLEIQRTEQGDSAMYLCASSRDDRGRNQPQHFGDGTRLSIL.

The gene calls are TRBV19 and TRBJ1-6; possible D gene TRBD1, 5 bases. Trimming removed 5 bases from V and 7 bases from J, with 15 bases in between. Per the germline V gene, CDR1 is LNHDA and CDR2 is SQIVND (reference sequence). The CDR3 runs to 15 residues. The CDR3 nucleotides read TGTGCCAGTAGTGCGGCCCGCCGGGGGAATTCACCCCTCCACTTT. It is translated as CASSAARRGNSPLHF.